The 10 T cell receptor beta chains below come from one sample, sequenced in a study of blood T cell repertoires in COVID-19. The protocol was immunoSEQ multiplex PCR, while the TCRdb copy is restricted to in-frame clones and leaves out a portion. The sample lists approximately 250,000 clones, about 87% seen once, with 1.2% in the top ten. Sequencing input: PBMCs or T cells enriched from blood (not recorded which). Every receptor here comes from a woman in her forties with acute COVID-19.

This sequence joins TRBV14 and TRBJ1-2; D call uncertain. The CDR3 is 14 amino acids. Germline CDR1 and CDR2: SGHDN and FVKESK. V lost 1 base to trimming and J lost 4 bases, with 10 bases between them. The CDR3 region is CASSQVAGRYGYTF. The DNA for the CDR3 is TGTGCCAGCAGCCAAGTGGCAGGCCGCTATGGCTACACCTTC.

Only one count was recorded for this clone. V usage is TRBV5-6 and J usage is TRBJ2-2; D remains ambiguous. Germline CDR1 reads SGHDT; CDR2 reads YYEEEE. This CDR3 region has 14 residues. Trimming took 5 bases from V and 2 from J, leaving 10 bases between them. The CDR3 coding sequence is TGTGCCAGCAGGGCCGGGTCCAACACCGGGGAGCTGTTTTTT. This gives the protein CASRAGSNTGELFF.

The chain is built from TRBV28 and TRBJ2-7, with D unclear. The V gene lost 2 bases and the J gene lost 2 bases, with 10 bases spanning the gap. CDR1 is MDHEN, CDR2 SYDVKM, per germline. CDR3 length equals 14 residues. The CDR3 here is CASSLNSLAYEQYF. CDR3 nucleotides: TGTGCCAGCAGTTTAAACAGCCTGGCCTACGAGCAGTACTTC.

This clone was seen only once. CDR3 region: CASRLQGEYGYTF. DNA of the CDR3: TGTGCCAGTAGATTACAGGGGGAATATGGCTACACCTTC. The chain employs TRBV19 and TRBJ1-2; 8 bases are shared with TRBD1. The germline CDR1 and CDR2 sequences are LNHDA and SQIVND (reference sequence). The CDR3 spans 13 residues. With 6 bases clipped from V and 5 bases from J, the junction kept 5 bases outside the gene matches.

This chain joins TRBV18 and TRBJ1-3; no definite D call. The CDR3 runs to 16 residues. V dropped 6 bases and J dropped 0 bases, with 15 bases sitting between them. Germline CDR1 KGHSH, CDR2 LQKENI. CDR3 sequence (DNA): TGTGCCAGCTCTCTTTCGGACGGGAGCTCTGGAAACACCATATATTTT. Encoded protein: CASSLSDGSSGNTIYF.

V gene TRBV28 combines with J gene TRBJ1-5, with 7 positions matching TRBD1. The CDR3 has 13 residues. The V segment lost 8 bases and the J segment 2 bases; nucleotides outside the gene matches: 3. Looked up from germline, CDR1 is MDHEN and CDR2 is SYDVKM. CDR3 amino acids: CASHRGRNQPQHF. CDR3 nucleotides: TGTGCCAGCCACAGGGGTCGCAATCAGCCCCAGCATTTT.

J is TRBJ2-7 and V is TRBV23-1, with a possible D match to TRBD1 (6 bases). TRBV23-1 is placed among ORFs of uncertain function. V was clipped by 0 bases and J by 1 base, with 16 bases between them. The CDR3 is 17 amino acids. The CDR3 loop reads CASSQSSLDSKSYEQYV. CDR3 nucleotides: TGCGCCAGCAGTCAATCCTCGCTGGACAGTAAGTCCTACGAGCAGTACGTC.

The V call is TRBV5-1, the J call TRBJ1-2; TRBD1 matches 10 bases. The germline gives CDR1 SGHRS, CDR2 YFSETQ. The CDR3 totals 14 residues. The V and J ends lost 4 bases and 7 bases, in that order; junction bases with no gene match: 7. The CDR3 sequence is CASSPGQGEGGYTF. The CDR3 DNA reads as TGCGCCAGCAGCCCCGGACAGGGGGAGGGTGGCTACACCTTC. Full variable domain (remainder filled in from reference TRBV5-1 and TRBJ1-2): KAGVTQTPRYLIKTRGQQVTLSCSPISGHRSVSWYQQTPGQGLQFLFEYFSETQRNKGNFPGRFSGRQFSNSRSEMNVSTLELGDSALYLCASSPGQGEGGYTFGSGTRLTVV.

This chain uses TRBV3-1 (or the pseudogene TRBV3-2) with TRBJ2-7; 8 bases map to TRBD1. The CDR3 has 14 amino acids. The V segment lost 1 base and the J segment 3 bases; nucleotides outside the gene matches: 2. Germline V gene lookup returns CDR1 LGHDT and CDR2 YNNKEL (reference sequence). The CDR3 DNA follows: TGTGCCAGCAGCCAAGCAGGGGGCAACTACGAGCAGTACTTC. Protein: CASSQAGGNYEQYF.

The chain uses TRBV6-2 or TRBV6-3 and TRBJ1-2; 8 bases are shared with TRBD1. This CDR3 spans 12 amino acids. The V gene's germline CDR1 is MNHEY and CDR2 SVGEGT. V shed 5 bases and J 8 bases; nucleotides not matched to a gene: 4. The CDR3 sequence is CASSARQGGYTF. CDR3 bases: TGTGCCAGCAGTGCCCGACAGGGGGGCTACACCTTC.